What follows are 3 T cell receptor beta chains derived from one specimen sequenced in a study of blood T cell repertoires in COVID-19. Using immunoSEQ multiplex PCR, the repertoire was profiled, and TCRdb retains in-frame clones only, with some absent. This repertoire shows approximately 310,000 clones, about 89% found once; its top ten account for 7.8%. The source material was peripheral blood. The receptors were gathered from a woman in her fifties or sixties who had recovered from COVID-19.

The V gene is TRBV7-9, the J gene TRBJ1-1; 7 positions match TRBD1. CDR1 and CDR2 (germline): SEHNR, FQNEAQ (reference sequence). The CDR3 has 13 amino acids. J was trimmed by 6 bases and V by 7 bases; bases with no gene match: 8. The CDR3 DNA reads TGTGCCAGCATAGGGACAGTCGACGCTGAAGCTTTCTTT. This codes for CASIGTVDAEAFF.

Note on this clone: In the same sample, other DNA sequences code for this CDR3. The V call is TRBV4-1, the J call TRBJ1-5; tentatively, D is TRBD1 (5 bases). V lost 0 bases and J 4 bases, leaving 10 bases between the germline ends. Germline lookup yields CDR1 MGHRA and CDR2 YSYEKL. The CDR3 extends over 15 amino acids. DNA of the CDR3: TGCGCCAGCAGCCAAGATGGGCAGGGAAATCAGCCCCAGCATTTT. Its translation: CASSQDGQGNQPQHF.

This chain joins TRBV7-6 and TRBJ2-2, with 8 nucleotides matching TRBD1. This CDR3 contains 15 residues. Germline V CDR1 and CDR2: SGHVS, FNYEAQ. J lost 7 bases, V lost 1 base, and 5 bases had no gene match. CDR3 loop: CASSLVRGQDGELFF. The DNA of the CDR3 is TGTGCCAGCAGCTTAGTCAGGGGGCAAGACGGGGAGCTGTTTTTT. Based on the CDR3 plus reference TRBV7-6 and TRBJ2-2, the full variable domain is GAGVSQSPRYKVTKRGQDVALRCDPISGHVSLYWYRQALGQGPEFLTYFNYEAQQDKSGLPNDRFSAERPEGSISTLTIQRTEQRDSAMYRCASSLVRGQDGELFFGEGSRLTVL.